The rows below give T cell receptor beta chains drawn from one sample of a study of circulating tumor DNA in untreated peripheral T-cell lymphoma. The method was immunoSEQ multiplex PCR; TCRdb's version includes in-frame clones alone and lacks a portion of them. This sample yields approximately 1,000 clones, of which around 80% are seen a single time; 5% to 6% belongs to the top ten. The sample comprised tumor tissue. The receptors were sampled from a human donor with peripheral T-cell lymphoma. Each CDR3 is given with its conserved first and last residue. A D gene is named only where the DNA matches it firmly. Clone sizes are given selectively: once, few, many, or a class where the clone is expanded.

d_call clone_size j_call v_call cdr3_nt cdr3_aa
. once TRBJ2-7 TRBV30 TGTGCCTGGAGTACCTGGGACATCTCCTACGAGCAGTACTTC CAWSTWDISYEQYF
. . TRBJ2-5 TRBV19 TGTGCCAGTGGTGAAACAGGTGTGGGAGAGACCCAGTACTTC CASGETGVGETQYF
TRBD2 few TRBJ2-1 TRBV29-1 TGCAGCGTCCAGAATAGCGGGAGGAGGGGATACTACAATGAGCAGTTCTTC CSVQNSGRRGYYNEQFF
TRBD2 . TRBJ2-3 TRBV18 TGTACCAGCTCACCACAGTTAGCGGGAGCGACAGATACGCAGTATTTT CTSSPQLAGATDTQYF
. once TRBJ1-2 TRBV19 TGTGCCAGTAGTATACAGGATGGCTACACCTTC CASSIQDGYTF
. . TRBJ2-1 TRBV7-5 TGTGCCAGCCAGAGGAACAGGGGAAGCAATGAGCAGTTCTTC CASQRNRGSNEQFF
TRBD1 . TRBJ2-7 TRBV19 TGTGCCAGTAGTATAGTAGGGACAGGGGGAAACGAGCAGTACTTC CASSIVGTGGNEQYF
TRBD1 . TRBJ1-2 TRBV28 TGTGCCAGCAGCCTTGGGACAGGCGGCTACACCTTC CASSLGTGGYTF
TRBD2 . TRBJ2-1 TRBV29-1 TGCAGCGTTGAGAGAGCGGGGGGGCTTATCAATGAGCAGTTCTTC CSVERAGGLINEQFF
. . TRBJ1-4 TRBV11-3 TGTGCCAGCAGCTTGGGGGGTCTAGCTAATGAAAAACTGTTTTTT CASSLGGLANEKLFF
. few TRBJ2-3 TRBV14 TGTGCCAGCAGCCCTTCCAGCTACACAGATACGCAGTATTTT CASSPSSYTDTQYF
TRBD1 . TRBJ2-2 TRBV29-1 TGCAGCGCCAGGGTCGGACAGGCGGCCGGGGAGCTGTTTTTT CSARVGQAAGELFF